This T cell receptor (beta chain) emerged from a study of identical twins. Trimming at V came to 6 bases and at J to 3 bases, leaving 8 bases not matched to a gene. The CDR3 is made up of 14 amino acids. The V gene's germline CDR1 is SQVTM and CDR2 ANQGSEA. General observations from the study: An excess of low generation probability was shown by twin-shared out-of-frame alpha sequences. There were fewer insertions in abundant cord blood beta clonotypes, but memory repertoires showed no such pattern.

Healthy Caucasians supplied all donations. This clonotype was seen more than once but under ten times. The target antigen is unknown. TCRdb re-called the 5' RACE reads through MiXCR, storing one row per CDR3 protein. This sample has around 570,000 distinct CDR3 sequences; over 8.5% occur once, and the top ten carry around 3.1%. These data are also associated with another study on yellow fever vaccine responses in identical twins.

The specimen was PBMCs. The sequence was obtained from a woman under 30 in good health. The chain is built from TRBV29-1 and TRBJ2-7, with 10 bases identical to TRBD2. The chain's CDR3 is CSVGAAGGRYEQYF. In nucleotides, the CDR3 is TGCAGCGTAGGAGCAGCGGGAGGGCGCTACGAGCAGTACTTC.